These T cell receptor beta chains were read from a single sample in a study of shared clonotypes between healthy human individuals. The data were produced by immunoSEQ multiplex PCR, yet TCRdb's version contains in-frame clones alone and is incomplete. The table shows roughly 890,000 clones, with 80% to 95% occurring only once. Sequencing was done on a sample of naive CD8+ T cells sorted from blood. Receptors were obtained from a young man in good health. CDR3s include the opening cysteine and the closing phenylalanine or tryptophan. The D gene is left open where the match is weak. Size is omitted from some rows. Given values are once, few, many or a class for expanded clones.

j_gene: TRBJ2-5
v_gene: TRBV9
abundance: NA
d_gene: NA
CDR3aa: CASSVDGLQETQYF
CDR3nt: TGTGCCAGCAGCGTAGATGGGCTACAAGAGACCCAGTACTTC

j_gene: TRBJ2-3
v_gene: TRBV2
abundance: NA
d_gene: NA
CDR3aa: CASRIPGLDGPHTDTQYF
CDR3nt: TGTGCCAGCAGGATTCCGGGACTCGACGGGCCCCACACAGATACGCAGTATTTT

j_gene: TRBJ2-7
v_gene: TRBV27
abundance: NA
d_gene: NA
CDR3aa: CASSSSSYEQYF
CDR3nt: TGTGCCAGCAGTTCCAGCTCCTACGAGCAGTACTTC

j_gene: TRBJ2-7
v_gene: TRBV13
abundance: NA
d_gene: TRBD1
CDR3aa: CASSYRTGRDEQYF
CDR3nt: TGTGCCAGCAGCTACCGGACAGGAAGGGACGAGCAGTACTTC

j_gene: TRBJ2-1
v_gene: TRBV29-1
abundance: NA
d_gene: NA
CDR3aa: CSVGLASYNEQFF
CDR3nt: TGCAGCGTTGGCCTAGCATCCTACAATGAGCAGTTCTTC

j_gene: TRBJ2-1
v_gene: TRBV29-1
abundance: NA
d_gene: NA
CDR3aa: CSVEAAPNEQFF
CDR3nt: TGCAGCGTTGAAGCCGCCCCCAATGAGCAGTTCTTC

j_gene: TRBJ2-1
v_gene: TRBV12-5
abundance: NA
d_gene: NA
CDR3aa: CASGFGYEQFF
CDR3nt: TGTGCTAGTGGTTTTGGGTATGAGCAGTTCTTC

j_gene: TRBJ2-3
v_gene: TRBV7-3
abundance: NA
d_gene: NA
CDR3aa: CASSLRGSSTDTQYF
CDR3nt: TGTGCCAGCAGCTTACGGGGGTCTAGCACAGATACGCAGTATTTT

j_gene: TRBJ1-1
v_gene: TRBV9
abundance: few
d_gene: NA
CDR3aa: CASSSQTGLNTEAFF
CDR3nt: TGTGCCAGCAGCTCTCAGACAGGCCTGAACACTGAAGCTTTCTTT

j_gene: TRBJ2-7
v_gene: TRBV28
abundance: NA
d_gene: TRBD2
CDR3aa: CASRSPGTSVHYEQYF
CDR3nt: TGTGCCAGCAGATCACCCGGGACTAGCGTACACTACGAGCAGTACTTC

j_gene: TRBJ2-7
v_gene: TRBV14
abundance: NA
d_gene: TRBD1
CDR3aa: CASSSSGRGLYEQYF
CDR3nt: TGTGCCAGCAGCTCGTCGGGTAGGGGGCTCTACGAGCAGTACTTC

j_gene: TRBJ1-5
v_gene: TRBV6-5
abundance: few
d_gene: NA
CDR3aa: CASSFRDNQPQHF
CDR3nt: TGTGCCAGCAGTTTCAGGGACAATCAGCCCCAGCATTTT

j_gene: TRBJ2-1
v_gene: TRBV7-9
abundance: NA
d_gene: NA
CDR3aa: CASSTTYNEQFF
CDR3nt: TGTGCCAGCAGCACCACCTACAATGAGCAGTTCTTC

j_gene: TRBJ2-7
v_gene: TRBV27
abundance: NA
d_gene: NA
CDR3aa: CASSLSRQGVYEQYF
CDR3nt: TGTGCCAGCAGTTTATCTCGGCAGGGTGTCTACGAGCAGTACTTC

j_gene: TRBJ1-4
v_gene: TRBV27
abundance: once
d_gene: NA
CDR3aa: CASSLGGGPEKLFF
CDR3nt: TGTGCCAGCAGTTTGGGAGGGGGACCTGAAAAACTGTTTTTT

j_gene: TRBJ1-4
v_gene: TRBV27
abundance: NA
d_gene: NA
CDR3aa: CASSPNPTAWGLKPNEKLFF
CDR3nt: TGTGCCAGCAGTCCCAACCCGACAGCCTGGGGGTTAAAACCTAATGAAAAACTGTTTTTT

j_gene: TRBJ2-7
v_gene: TRBV7-9
abundance: NA
d_gene: TRBD2
CDR3aa: CASSFLTSGSPYEQYF
CDR3nt: TGTGCCAGCAGCTTTTTGACTAGCGGGAGTCCCTACGAGCAGTACTTC

j_gene: TRBJ2-7
v_gene: TRBV19
abundance: NA
d_gene: TRBD1
CDR3aa: CASRPGQGAYEQYF
CDR3nt: TGTGCCAGTAGGCCGGGACAGGGGGCCTACGAGCAGTACTTC

j_gene: TRBJ1-2
v_gene: TRBV4-1
abundance: once
d_gene: TRBD1
CDR3aa: CASSRPPGQRNYGYTF
CDR3nt: TGCGCCAGCAGCCGCCCCCCGGGACAGCGAAACTATGGCTACACCTTC

j_gene: TRBJ2-5
v_gene: TRBV5-1
abundance: NA
d_gene: NA
CDR3aa: CASSLGWGEETQYF
CDR3nt: TGCGCCAGCAGCTTGGGTTGGGGGGAGGAGACCCAGTACTTC

j_gene: TRBJ2-4
v_gene: TRBV28
abundance: NA
d_gene: TRBD1
CDR3aa: CASSLTGTGARQYF
CDR3nt: TGTGCCAGCAGCCTCACCGGGACAGGGGCCCGACAGTACTTC

j_gene: TRBJ2-6
v_gene: TRBV5-1
abundance: NA
d_gene: NA
CDR3aa: CASKAGRFTKSGQRPDF
CDR3nt: TGCGCCAGCAAGGCTGGACGGTTCACAAAGTCGGGCCAACGTCCTGACTTC

j_gene: TRBJ2-7
v_gene: TRBV29-1
abundance: NA
d_gene: NA
CDR3aa: CSVAGAHSYEQYF
CDR3nt: TGCAGCGTGGCAGGGGCACACTCCTACGAGCAGTACTTC

j_gene: TRBJ2-7
v_gene: TRBV11-2
abundance: NA
d_gene: TRBD2
CDR3aa: CASSTGTIYEQYF
CDR3nt: TGTGCCAGCAGCACTGGGACTATATACGAGCAGTACTTC

j_gene: TRBJ2-7
v_gene: TRBV29-1
abundance: NA
d_gene: NA
CDR3aa: CSVEGTTDEQYF
CDR3nt: TGCAGCGTTGAGGGGACAACCGACGAGCAGTACTTC

j_gene: TRBJ2-7
v_gene: TRBV11-2
abundance: NA
d_gene: TRBD1
CDR3aa: CASSSTMGQESSYEQYF
CDR3nt: TGTGCCAGCAGCTCAACCATGGGACAGGAAAGCTCCTACGAGCAGTACTTC

j_gene: TRBJ2-3
v_gene: TRBV27
abundance: NA
d_gene: TRBD1
CDR3aa: CASSPRGRGTDTQYF
CDR3nt: TGTGCCAGCAGTCCCAGGGGGCGCGGCACAGATACGCAGTATTTT

j_gene: TRBJ1-5
v_gene: TRBV30
abundance: NA
d_gene: NA
CDR3aa: CAWSSQGFRTQPQHF
CDR3nt: TGTGCCTGGAGTTCACAGGGTTTTCGGACTCAGCCCCAGCATTTT